This T cell receptor beta chain derives from a study of blood T cells in healthy people across ages (dated by TCRdb to 2015 to 2017). With respect to the entire study: Template switching captured roughly one uniquely barcoded TCR beta cDNA molecule per two T cells in model experiments. The study measured age-related changes in TCR beta repertoire diversity using deep sequencing normalized with unique cDNA molecular identifiers. The donors were split into four age groups: young (average around 15 years), middle-aged (39), aged (roughly 65) and long-lived (approximately 80). To avoid experimental bias, donors of different ages were spread randomly across the sequencing lanes. Two additional independent replicas of 1 million unique cDNA reads from the same blood draw were analyzed for two donors (one aged 18 to 30 and one aged 80 or older).

The approximately 39 donors, aged about 6 to 95 years, were systemically healthy Caucasian individuals from Russia. Ten milliliters of peripheral blood were drawn from each donor into EDTA-treated Vacutainer tubes. Ficoll-Paque density-gradient centrifugation was used to isolate PBMCs, with at least 6.5 million per sample. Trizol reagent was used to extract total RNA from PBMCs, with at least 5.5 micrograms per sample. Naive CD45RAhigh/CD27high T cell percentages were measured by flow cytometry on a PBMC aliquot from every donor. Regarding this clonotype: The antigen this receptor binds is unknown. No much larger clonotype is one base removed from it; base qualities were not supplied.

Library preparation was by 5' RACE. The sequencer was an Illumina HiSeq 2500. A second PCR of about 6 to 11 cycles was performed with a sample-barcoded 5' primer and a J-beta primer mix. A unique molecular identifier was introduced onto each TCR beta cDNA molecule by a template-switch 5' adaptor carrying 12 random nucleotides. Each sample yielded at least 2.5 million CDR3-containing paired-end reads. All of the RNA was converted into first-strand cDNA using the Mint cDNA synthesis kit, with a TRBC-specific oligonucleotide serving as the primer. Following uracil-DNA glycosylase treatment, a first 18-cycle PCR with universal primers M1SS and BC2_uni_R was performed on all cDNA. The original methods were these. Normalization of each sample was performed by random selection of 1 million high-quality reads, each carrying a distinct molecular identifier. Reads sharing molecular identifiers were discarded rather than binned into consensus sequences. MiTCR, set to a Q25 quality threshold and the strictest error-elimination algorithm, was used for CDR3 identification, clonotype clustering and error correction. A nonparametric unseen species model with Euler transformation was used to estimate a lower bound on total TCR beta diversity. Through fastp at Q25 and MiXCR, TCRdb rebuilt clones from the public reads, retaining in-frame beta chains. Records with the same CDR3 protein are collapsed into one entry carrying the most frequent genes and DNA. In this record, the V and J calls reflect TCRdb's handling and not the investigators' own analysis. Counted in this sample were about 570,000 distinct CDR3 sequences; approximately 25% of them appeared once. Together, the top ten hold about a fifth of the sample.

The CDR1 and CDR2 encoded by the germline V gene are SGDLS and YYNGEE. Trimming takes 1 base from V and 3 bases from J, and the germline ends sit 7 bases apart. Taken from cysteine to phenylalanine, the CDR3 has 14 residues. Just the 42-base CDR3 DNA is kept, in frame starting at base 1. Here is what the overall study found, with its caveats: Because profiling used bulk unsorted PBMCs, naive and antigen-experienced compartments could not be compared conclusively. Donor CMV infection status was unknown, potentially confounding age-related changes in expanded clonotypes. As age increased, observed TCR beta diversity per million T cells dropped in a roughly linear way, and a significant reduction was already evident by age 40. Observed TCR beta diversity correlated strongly with the percentage of naive T cells measured by flow cytometry. Estimates of total diversity from one million sequenced T cells were regarded as lower bounds and underestimates. Compared with the aged group, more naive CD4+ T cells, fewer expanded clones and increased TCR diversity were shown by the long-lived group, suggesting age selection.

The chain was built from TRBV9 and TRBJ1-4, and perhaps TRBD1 as D gene, on 5 matching bases. This clonotype originated in a woman in her 70s in good health. The sample comprised blood. The nucleotide sequence is TGTGCCAGCAGCGTACAGGGCGCTAATGAAAAACTGTTTTTT. This is translated as CASSVQGANEKLFF.